Listed below are T cell receptor beta chains from one sample, sequenced in a study of T-cell memory formation after mild COVID-19. In TCRdb, the 5' RACE reads were re-called with MiXCR into one record per CDR3 protein. In the table there are 300,000 to 350,000 distinct CDR3 sequences, roughly 19% of which are singletons. The sequenced sample was PBMCs or a T cell subset sorted from them (not recorded which). The origin of the receptors is a man aged 18 to 30 who had mild COVID-19 (a few samples of this study predate the infection). Cell type and time point are not known. The CDR3 runs from the conserved cysteine through the conserved F or W. A D gene is named only where the DNA matches it firmly. Size is stated for part of the rows, as once, few or many counts, or as a class when the clone is expanded.

v_gene	d_gene	j_gene	abundance	CDR3aa	CDR3nt
TRBV5-5	TRBD1	TRBJ1-1	few	CASSPGTGGAEVTEAFF	TGTGCCAGCAGCCCCGGGACAGGGGGCGCGGAGGTCACTGAAGCTTTCTTT
TRBV5-1	NA	TRBJ2-5	few	CASSLGSPTGAGETQYF	TGCGCCAGCAGCTTGGGGTCCCCAACGGGGGCTGGGGAGACCCAGTACTTC
TRBV15	NA	TRBJ2-7	NA	CATSRKIAYEQYF	TGTGCCACCAGCAGAAAAATCGCCTACGAGCAGTACTTC
TRBV29-1	TRBD2	TRBJ2-3	NA	CSVSGTSGAIDTQYF	TGCAGCGTTTCCGGGACTAGCGGGGCCATAGATACGCAGTATTTT
TRBV27	TRBD1	TRBJ1-4	NA	CASSLQRQGEKLFF	TGTGCCAGCAGTCTCCAGAGACAGGGGGAAAAACTGTTTTTT
TRBV12-3/TRBV12-4	NA	TRBJ1-2	few	CASSLRAAYGYTF	TGTGCCAGCAGTTTAAGGGCCGCCTATGGCTACACCTTC
TRBV2	NA	TRBJ1-1	NA	CASSVQVPTEAFF	TGTGCCAGCTCCGTTCAGGTACCCACTGAAGCTTTCTTT
TRBV7-8	TRBD1	TRBJ1-2	NA	CASSIPGTARGYTF	TGTGCCAGCAGCATCCCCGGGACAGCACGGGGCTACACCTTC
TRBV5-1	NA	TRBJ2-1	few	CASSPDMRVERFF	TGCGCCAGCAGCCCGGACATGAGGGTCGAGCGGTTCTTC
TRBV6-5	NA	TRBJ2-3	many	CASGGSTDTQYF	TGTGCCAGCGGGGGCTCTACAGATACGCAGTATTTT
TRBV9	TRBD1	TRBJ2-1	NA	CASSVEWDRALNEQFF	TGTGCCAGCAGCGTAGAGTGGGACAGGGCTCTCAATGAGCAGTTCTTC
TRBV10-3	NA	TRBJ1-1	NA	CATGGARANTEAFF	TGTGCCACCGGGGGTGCCAGGGCGAACACTGAAGCTTTCTTT
TRBV10-1	NA	TRBJ2-3	few	CASSDPHASTDTQYF	TGCGCCAGCAGTGACCCCCACGCCAGCACAGATACGCAGTATTTT
TRBV12-3/TRBV12-4	NA	TRBJ2-5	few	CASSFGEETQYF	TGTGCCAGCAGTTTTGGGGAAGAGACCCAGTACTTC
TRBV20-1	NA	TRBJ1-1	NA	CSARRRAEAFF	TGCAGTGCTAGAAGACGGGCTGAAGCTTTCTTT
TRBV25-1	NA	TRBJ1-1	NA	CASSREAPSTEAFF	TGTGCCAGCAGCCGAGAGGCCCCGAGCACTGAAGCTTTCTTT
TRBV4-3	NA	TRBJ1-3	many	CASSQDGESSGNTIYF	TGCGCCAGCAGCCAAGATGGGGAATCCTCTGGAAACACCATATATTTT
TRBV4-1	NA	TRBJ2-3	few	CASSQWAGPFPDTQYF	TGCGCCAGCAGCCAATGGGCAGGGCCGTTTCCAGATACGCAGTATTTT
TRBV4-3	NA	TRBJ1-4	NA	CASSQQRLPNEKLFF	TGCGCCAGCAGCCAACAGAGACTCCCTAATGAAAAACTGTTTTTT
TRBV11-2	TRBD2	TRBJ2-3	few	CASARGGVTDTQYF	TGTGCCAGCGCCCGGGGGGGCGTGACAGATACGCAGTATTTT
TRBV9	TRBD2	TRBJ2-4	NA	CASSPLGGLAGGPKNIQYF	TGTGCCAGCAGCCCCCTTGGTGGACTAGCGGGGGGGCCGAAAAACATTCAGTACTTC
TRBV7-9	TRBD2	TRBJ2-7	NA	CASSLTAGGLEQYF	TGTGCCAGCAGCTTAACTGCGGGGGGGCTCGAGCAGTACTTC
TRBV29-1	TRBD1	TRBJ2-1	NA	CSVETGDTEQFF	TGCAGCGTCGAGACAGGGGATACTGAGCAGTTCTTC
TRBV20-1	NA	TRBJ1-2	NA	CSSTRPGDGYTF	TGCAGCTCCACCAGGCCGGGGGATGGCTACACCTTC
TRBV20-1	NA	TRBJ1-4	NA	CSARVPRRDSANEKLFF	TGCAGTGCTAGAGTCCCTCGTAGGGATTCCGCTAATGAAAAACTGTTTTTT
TRBV7-8	NA	TRBJ2-2	many	CASSFPVTNTGELFF	TGTGCCAGCAGCTTTCCTGTTACGAACACCGGGGAGCTGTTTTTT
TRBV11-2	NA	TRBJ1-2	few	CASRKPGGANYGYTF	TGTGCCAGCAGAAAACCCGGGGGAGCTAACTATGGCTACACCTTC
TRBV20-1	NA	TRBJ2-3	many	CSASDLVTDTQYF	TGCAGTGCTAGTGATCTAGTCACAGATACGCAGTATTTT
TRBV7-2	NA	TRBJ2-2	NA	CASSFLFSPNTGELFF	TGTGCCAGCAGCTTTCTGTTCAGCCCGAACACCGGGGAGCTGTTTTTT
TRBV6-5	NA	TRBJ2-7	NA	CASSNGRDLGF	TGTGCCAGCAGTAACGGTCGGGACCTAGGATTC
TRBV11-2	TRBD1	TRBJ2-7	NA	CASSELQGSDEQYF	TGTGCCAGCAGCGAATTACAGGGGAGTGACGAGCAGTACTTC
TRBV4-2	NA	TRBJ1-1	once	CASSKDGGYTEAFF	TGTGCCAGCAGCAAGGACGGGGGTTACACTGAAGCTTTCTTT
TRBV12-3/TRBV12-4	NA	TRBJ2-5	NA	CASSLMYQETQYF	TGTGCCAGCAGTTTGATGTACCAAGAGACCCAGTACTTC
TRBV5-1	TRBD1	TRBJ2-5	few	CASSSGTGETQYF	TGCGCCAGCAGCTCTGGGACAGGAGAGACCCAGTACTTC
TRBV4-3	TRBD1	TRBJ1-1	few	CASSQGQGGTEAFF	TGCGCCAGCAGCCAGGGACAGGGGGGCACTGAAGCTTTCTTT
TRBV7-6	TRBD2	TRBJ2-2	NA	CASSRTSGGALGTGELFF	TGTGCCAGCAGCCGGACTAGCGGGGGGGCGCTGGGCACCGGGGAGCTGTTTTTT
TRBV29-1	NA	TRBJ2-7	few	CSVEGGVNYEQYF	TGCAGCGTCGAGGGGGGGGTCAACTACGAGCAGTACTTC
TRBV4-1	TRBD1	TRBJ2-1	NA	CASSHFRQGPNEQFF	TGCGCCAGCAGCCATTTTCGACAGGGGCCGAATGAGCAGTTCTTC
TRBV6-2/TRBV6-3	NA	TRBJ2-1	few	CASSYSLVEQFF	TGTGCCAGCAGTTACTCTCTAGTTGAGCAGTTCTTC
TRBV12-3/TRBV12-4	NA	TRBJ1-1	few	CASSLDPATEAFF	TGTGCCAGCAGCCTTGACCCGGCCACTGAAGCTTTCTTT
TRBV27	NA	TRBJ1-1	few	CASSLYPSLGSTEAFF	TGTGCCAGCAGTTTATATCCCTCCCTGGGGAGCACTGAAGCTTTCTTT